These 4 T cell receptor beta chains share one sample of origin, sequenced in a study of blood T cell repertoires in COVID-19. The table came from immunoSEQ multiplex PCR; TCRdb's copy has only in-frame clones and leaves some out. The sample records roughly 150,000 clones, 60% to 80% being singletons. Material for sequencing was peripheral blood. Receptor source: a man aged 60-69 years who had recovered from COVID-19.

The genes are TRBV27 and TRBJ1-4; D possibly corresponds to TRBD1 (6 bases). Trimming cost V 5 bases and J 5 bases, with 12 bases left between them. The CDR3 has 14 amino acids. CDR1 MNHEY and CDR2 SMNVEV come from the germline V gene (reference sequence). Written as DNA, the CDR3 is TGTGCCAGCAGTCTAAGGACAGAGAATGAAAAACTGTTTTTT. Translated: CASSLRTENEKLFF.

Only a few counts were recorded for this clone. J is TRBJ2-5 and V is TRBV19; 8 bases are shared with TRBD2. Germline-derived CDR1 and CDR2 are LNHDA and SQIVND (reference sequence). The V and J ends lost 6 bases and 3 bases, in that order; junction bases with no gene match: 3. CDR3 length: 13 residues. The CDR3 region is CASSETSEETQYF. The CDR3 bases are TGTGCCAGTAGCGAGACTAGCGAAGAGACCCAGTACTTC.

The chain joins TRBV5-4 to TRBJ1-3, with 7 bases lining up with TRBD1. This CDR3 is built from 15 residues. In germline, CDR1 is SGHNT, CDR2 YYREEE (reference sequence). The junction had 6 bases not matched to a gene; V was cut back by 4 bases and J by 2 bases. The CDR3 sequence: CASSQNRGPGNTIYF. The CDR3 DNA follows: TGTGCCAGCAGCCAAAACAGGGGACCTGGAAACACCATATATTTT.

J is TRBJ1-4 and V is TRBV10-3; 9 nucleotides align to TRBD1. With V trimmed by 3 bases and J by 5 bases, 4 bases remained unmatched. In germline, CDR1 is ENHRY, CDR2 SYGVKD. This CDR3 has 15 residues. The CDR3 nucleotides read TGTGCCATCAGTGACTCCGGGACAGGGAATGAAAAACTGTTTTTT. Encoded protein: CAISDSGTGNEKLFF.